This T cell receptor beta chain was sequenced in a study of T cell responses to AZD1222 COVID-19 vaccine. Profiling relied on immunoSEQ multiplex PCR, and the TCRdb table lists in-frame clones only, not all of them. The table includes tens of thousands of clones, almost 90% detected once. The germline V gene has CDR1 SNHLY and CDR2 FYNNEI. This CDR3 has 13 amino acids. V lost 7 bases and J lost 4, with 11 bases in between. This sample comprised peripheral blood, obtained 28 days after the second AZD1222 dose. The J gene is TRBJ2-1, the V gene TRBV2; D possibly corresponds to TRBD2 (5 bases). The receptor's source is an adult who received the AZD1222 COVID-19 vaccine. Here the CDR3 reads CASKGGSYNEQFF. The CDR3 nucleotides read TGTGCCAGCAAAGGTGGGAGTTACAATGAGCAGTTCTTC.